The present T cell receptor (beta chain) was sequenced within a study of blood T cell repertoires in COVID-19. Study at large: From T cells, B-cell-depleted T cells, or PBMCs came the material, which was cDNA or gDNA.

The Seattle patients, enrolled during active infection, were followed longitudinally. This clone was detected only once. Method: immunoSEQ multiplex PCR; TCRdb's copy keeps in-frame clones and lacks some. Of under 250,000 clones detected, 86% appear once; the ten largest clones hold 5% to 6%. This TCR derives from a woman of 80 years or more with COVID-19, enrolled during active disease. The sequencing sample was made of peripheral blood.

As DNA, the CDR3 is TGTGCCAGCAGCGTTTCGGGGGGGCAGTTCGGGGAGCTGTTTTTT. It codes for CASSVSGGQFGELFF. The chain employs TRBV9 and TRBJ2-2, with 8 bases aligning to TRBD2. Germline CDR1 is SGDLS and CDR2 is YYNGEE. CDR3 length equals 15 residues. Trimming at V came to 2 bases and at J to 7 bases, leaving 7 bases not matched to a gene. Full variable domain (remainder filled in from reference TRBV9 and TRBJ2-2): DSGVTQTPKHLITATGQRVTLRCSPRSGDLSVYWYQQSLDQGLQFLIQYYNGEERAKGNILERFSAQQFPDLHSELNLSSLELGDSALYFCASSVSGGQFGELFFGEGSRLTVL.